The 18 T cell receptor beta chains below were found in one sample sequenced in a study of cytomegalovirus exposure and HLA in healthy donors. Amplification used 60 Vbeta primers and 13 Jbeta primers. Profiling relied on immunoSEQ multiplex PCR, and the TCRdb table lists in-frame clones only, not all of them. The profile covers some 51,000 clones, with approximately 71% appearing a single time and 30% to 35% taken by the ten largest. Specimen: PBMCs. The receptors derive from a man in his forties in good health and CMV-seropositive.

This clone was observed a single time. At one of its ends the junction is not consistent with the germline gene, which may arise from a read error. Written as DNA, the CDR3 is TGTGCCAGCAGTGGCCGGGACAGGGGGAAGATCTTT. Protein product: CASSGRDRGKIF. The chain employs TRBV6-1 and TRBJ1-1; 11 bases map to TRBD1. This CDR3 has 12 amino acids. CDR1 is MNHNS, CDR2 SASEGT, per germline.

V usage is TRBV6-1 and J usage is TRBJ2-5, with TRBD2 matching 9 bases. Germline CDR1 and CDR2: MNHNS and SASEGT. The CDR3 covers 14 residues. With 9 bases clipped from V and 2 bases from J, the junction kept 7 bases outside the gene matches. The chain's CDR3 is CASKAGGPQETQYF. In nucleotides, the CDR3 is TGTGCCAGTAAGGCGGGGGGGCCTCAAGAGACCCAGTACTTC.

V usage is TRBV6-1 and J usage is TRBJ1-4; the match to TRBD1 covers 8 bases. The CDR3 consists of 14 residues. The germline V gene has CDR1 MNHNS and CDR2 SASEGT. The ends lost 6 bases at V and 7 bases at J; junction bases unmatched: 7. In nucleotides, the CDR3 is TGTGCCAGCAGGACGCCGGGACAGGTTGAAAAACTGTTTTTT. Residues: CASRTPGQVEKLFF.

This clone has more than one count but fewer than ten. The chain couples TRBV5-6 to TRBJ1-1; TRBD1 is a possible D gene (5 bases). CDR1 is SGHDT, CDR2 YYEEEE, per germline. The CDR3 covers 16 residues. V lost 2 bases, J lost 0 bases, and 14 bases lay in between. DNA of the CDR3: TGTGCCAGCAGCTTTGGTGTGGGGGGAATGAACACTGAAGCTTTCTTT. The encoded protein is CASSFGVGGMNTEAFF. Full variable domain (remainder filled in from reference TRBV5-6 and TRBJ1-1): DAGVTQSPTHLIKTRGQQVTLRCSPKSGHDTVSWYQQALGQGPQFIFQYYEEEERQRGNFPDRFSGHQFPNYSSELNVNALLLGDSALYLCASSFGVGGMNTEAFFGQGTRLTVV.

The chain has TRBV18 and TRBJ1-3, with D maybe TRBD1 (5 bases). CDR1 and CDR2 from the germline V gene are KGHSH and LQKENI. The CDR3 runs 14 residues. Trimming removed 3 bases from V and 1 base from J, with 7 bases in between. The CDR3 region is CASSPQGSGNTIYF. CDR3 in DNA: TGTGCCAGCTCACCCCAGGGTTCTGGAAACACCATATATTTT. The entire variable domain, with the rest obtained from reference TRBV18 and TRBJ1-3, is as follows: NAGVMQNPRHLVRRRGQEARLRCSPMKGHSHVYWYRQLPEEGLKFMVYLQKENIIDESGMPKERFSAEFPKEGPSILRIQQVVRGDSAAYFCASSPQGSGNTIYFGEGSWLTVV.

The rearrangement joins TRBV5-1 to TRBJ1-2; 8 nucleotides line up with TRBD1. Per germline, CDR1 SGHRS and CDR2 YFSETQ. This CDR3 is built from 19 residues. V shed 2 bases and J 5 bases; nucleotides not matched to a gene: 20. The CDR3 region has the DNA TGCGCCAGCAGCTTATCAACCTCATTGGCGGGACAGGTTCCGTATGGCTACACCTTC. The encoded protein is CASSLSTSLAGQVPYGYTF.

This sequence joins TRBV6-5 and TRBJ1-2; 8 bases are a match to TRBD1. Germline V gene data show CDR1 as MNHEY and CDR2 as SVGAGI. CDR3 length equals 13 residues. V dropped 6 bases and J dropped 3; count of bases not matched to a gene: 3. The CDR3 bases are TGTGCCAGCAGGGTGACAGGGGACTATGGCTACACCTTC. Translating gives CASRVTGDYGYTF.

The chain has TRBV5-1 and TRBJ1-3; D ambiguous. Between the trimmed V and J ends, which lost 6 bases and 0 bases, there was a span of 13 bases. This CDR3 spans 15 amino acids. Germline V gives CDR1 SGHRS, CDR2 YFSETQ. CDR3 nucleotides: TGCGCCAGCAAAGAGGAACCCTTCTCTGGAAACACCATATATTTT. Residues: CASKEEPFSGNTIYF. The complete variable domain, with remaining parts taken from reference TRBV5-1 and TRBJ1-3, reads KAGVTQTPRYLIKTRGQQVTLSCSPISGHRSVSWYQQTPGQGLQFLFEYFSETQRNKGNFPGRFSGRQFSNSRSEMNVSTLELGDSALYLCASKEEPFSGNTIYFGEGSWLTVV.

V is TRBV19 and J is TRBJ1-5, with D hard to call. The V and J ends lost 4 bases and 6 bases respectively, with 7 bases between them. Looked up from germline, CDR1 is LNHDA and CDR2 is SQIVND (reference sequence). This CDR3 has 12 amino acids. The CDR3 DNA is TGTGCCAGTAGTAATAGACTTCAGCCCCAGCATTTT. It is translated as CASSNRLQPQHF.

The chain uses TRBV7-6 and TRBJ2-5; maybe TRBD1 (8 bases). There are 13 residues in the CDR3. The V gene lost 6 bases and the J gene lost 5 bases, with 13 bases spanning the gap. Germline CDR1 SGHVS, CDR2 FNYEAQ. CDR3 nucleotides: TGTGCCAGCAGTCAACAGGGGGGGGAGACCCAGTACTTC. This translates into CASSQQGGETQYF.

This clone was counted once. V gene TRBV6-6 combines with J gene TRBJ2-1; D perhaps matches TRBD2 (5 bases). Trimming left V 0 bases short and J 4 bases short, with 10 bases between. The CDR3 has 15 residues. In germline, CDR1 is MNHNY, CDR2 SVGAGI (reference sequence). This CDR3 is CASSYSPDLYNEQFF. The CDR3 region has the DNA TGTGCCAGCAGTTACTCTCCGGACTTGTACAATGAGCAGTTCTTC.

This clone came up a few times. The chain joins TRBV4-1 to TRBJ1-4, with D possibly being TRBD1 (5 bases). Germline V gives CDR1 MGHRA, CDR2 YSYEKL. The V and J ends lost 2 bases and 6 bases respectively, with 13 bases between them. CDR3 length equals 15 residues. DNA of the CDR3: TGCGCCAGCAGCCAACTTAGGGGAGGCGATGAAAAACTGTTTTTT. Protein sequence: CASSQLRGGDEKLFF.

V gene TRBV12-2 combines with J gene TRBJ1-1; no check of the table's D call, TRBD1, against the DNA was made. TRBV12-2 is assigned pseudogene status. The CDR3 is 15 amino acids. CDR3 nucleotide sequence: TGTGCAAGTCGCTTAGGTAAGGACAGGGGCTCTGAAGCTTTCTTT. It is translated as CASRLGKDRGSEAFF.

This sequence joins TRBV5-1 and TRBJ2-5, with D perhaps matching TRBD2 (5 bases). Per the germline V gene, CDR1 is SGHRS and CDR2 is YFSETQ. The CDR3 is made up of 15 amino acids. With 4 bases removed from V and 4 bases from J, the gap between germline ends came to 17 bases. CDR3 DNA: TGCGCCAGCAGCCCCCCGGGATCAGTGGGAGAGACCCAGTACTTC. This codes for CASSPPGSVGETQYF.

The CDR3 is CASSPPSRNEQFF. The CDR3 nucleotides are TGTGCCAGCAGCCCCCCCTCTCGCAATGAGCAGTTCTTC. The rearrangement joins TRBV7-2 to TRBJ2-1; D remains unclear. V lost 5 bases and J 6 bases, leaving 11 bases between the germline ends. Germline CDR1 reads SGHTA; CDR2 reads FQGNSA. This CDR3 is 13 amino acids long.

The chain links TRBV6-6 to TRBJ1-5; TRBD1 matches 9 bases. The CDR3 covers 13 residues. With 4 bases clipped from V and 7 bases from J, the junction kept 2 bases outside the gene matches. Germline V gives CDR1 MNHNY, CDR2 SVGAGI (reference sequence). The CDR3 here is CASSWDRVQPQHF. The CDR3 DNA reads TGTGCCAGCAGTTGGGACAGGGTACAGCCCCAGCATTTT.

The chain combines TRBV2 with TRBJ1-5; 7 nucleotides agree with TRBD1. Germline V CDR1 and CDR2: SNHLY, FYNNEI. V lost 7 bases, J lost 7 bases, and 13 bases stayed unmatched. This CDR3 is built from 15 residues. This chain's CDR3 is CASNQDRVAGQPQHF. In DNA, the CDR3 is TGTGCCAGCAACCAAGACAGGGTAGCAGGGCAGCCCCAGCATTTT. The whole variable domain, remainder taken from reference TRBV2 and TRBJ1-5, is EPEVTQTPSHQVTQMGQEVILRCVPISNHLYFYWYRQILGQKVEFLVSFYNNEISEKSEIFDDQFSVERPDGSNFTLKIRSTKLEDSAMYFCASNQDRVAGQPQHFGDGTRLSIL.

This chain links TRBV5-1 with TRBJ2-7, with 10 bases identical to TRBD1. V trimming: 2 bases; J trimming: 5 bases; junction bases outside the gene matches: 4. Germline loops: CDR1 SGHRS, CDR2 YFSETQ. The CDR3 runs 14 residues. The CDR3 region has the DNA TGCGCCAGCAGCTTTCCCGGGACAGGGGACGAGCAGTACTTC. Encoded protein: CASSFPGTGDEQYF. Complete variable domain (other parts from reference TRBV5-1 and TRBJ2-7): KAGVTQTPRYLIKTRGQQVTLSCSPISGHRSVSWYQQTPGQGLQFLFEYFSETQRNKGNFPGRFSGRQFSNSRSEMNVSTLELGDSALYLCASSFPGTGDEQYFGPGTRLTVT.